The 26 T cell receptor beta chains presented below share a single source sample, sequenced in a study of shared clonotypes between healthy human individuals. Naive CD8 cells, CD45RO-negative and positively selected for CCR7, excluded terminally differentiated effector memory CD45RA+ cells. Here immunoSEQ multiplex PCR was the method, and the copy in TCRdb shows in-frame clones only, minus some. Seen here are about 2 million clones, about 95% observed once, and the top ten hold about 1.1%. The sample taken for sequencing was naive CD8+ T cells sorted from blood. Source of these receptors: a man between 18 and 29 years old in good health.

The rearrangement joins TRBV4-1 to TRBJ1-6; no firm D call. The V and J ends lost 0 bases and 6 bases respectively, with 12 bases between them. The V gene's germline CDR1 is MGHRA and CDR2 YSYEKL. The length of the CDR3 is 16 residues. The CDR3 loop is CASSQEMGIGNSPLHF. The CDR3 nucleotides are TGCGCCAGCAGCCAAGAGATGGGGATAGGTAATTCACCCCTCCACTTT.

The gene calls are TRBV2 and TRBJ2-7; possible D gene TRBD1, 8 bases. The CDR3 covers 15 residues. In germline, CDR1 is SNHLY, CDR2 FYNNEI. Deletions cut 6 bases from V and 3 bases from J, with 18 bases between. CDR3 region: CASSTHRGTNYEQYF. The CDR3 coding sequence is TGTGCCAGCAGCACACACAGGGGGACTAACTACGAGCAGTACTTC.

In the case of this clone: This sample also contains other DNA sequences that code for the same CDR3. The chain has TRBV12-5 and TRBJ2-7; TRBD1 matches at 9 bases. The V segment lost 6 bases and the J segment 4 bases; nucleotides outside the gene matches: 7. The CDR3 length is 14 residues. The germline CDR1 and CDR2 sequences are LGHNT and FRNRAP. CDR3 nucleotides: TGTGCTAGTGGAGCCGGGACAGGGTTTTACGAGCAGTACTTC. This gives the protein CASGAGTGFYEQYF.

This rearrangement joins TRBV19 to TRBJ2-1; 14 bases are a match to TRBD2. The germline CDR1 and CDR2 sequences are LNHDA and SQIVND (reference sequence). The CDR3 is 15 residues long. The J segment lost 7 bases and the V segment lost 6 bases, leaving 5 bases of the junction unmatched. The CDR3 loop reads CASSGLAGGWNEQFF. The CDR3 DNA reads TGTGCCAGTAGCGGACTAGCGGGAGGCTGGAATGAGCAGTTCTTC.

In the case of this clone: Germline and junction disagree at one end, which may indicate a read error. The chain employs TRBV11-1 and TRBJ2-5; D is unresolved. CDR1 is SGHAT, CDR2 FQDESV, per germline (reference sequence). The CDR3 runs to 13 residues. The CDR3 DNA follows: TGTGTCAGCAGCTTATCCCTAGGAGAGACCCAGTACTTC. Residues: CVSSLSLGETQYF.

The chain carries TRBV27 and TRBJ2-1; D is ambiguous. V lost 5 bases to trimming and J lost 3 bases, with 8 bases between them. Germline V gene lookup returns CDR1 MNHEY and CDR2 SMNVEV (reference sequence). The CDR3 contains 13 residues. CDR3 sequence reads: CASSLNLYNEQFF. The CDR3 DNA follows: TGTGCCAGCAGTCTCAACCTCTACAATGAGCAGTTCTTC.

V usage is TRBV10-1 and J usage is TRBJ2-2; D is uncertain. The V end lost 3 bases, the J end lost 4 bases, and 9 bases lay between the germline ends. From germline, CDR1 is WNHNN and CDR2 SYGVQD (reference sequence). CDR3 length equals 14 residues. DNA for the CDR3: TGCGCCAGCAGTGATTTTGGTGGCACCGGGGAGCTGTTTTTT. Residues: CASSDFGGTGELFF.

V is TRBV11-2 and J is TRBJ2-7; D gene uncertain. This CDR3 region has 15 residues. CDR1 and CDR2 from the germline V gene are SGHAT and FQNNGV. V gave up 5 bases and J gave up 2 bases, with 16 bases separating them. CDR3: CASSTWTLDTYEQYF. DNA of the CDR3: TGTGCCAGCAGCACCTGGACCTTAGACACCTACGAGCAGTACTTC.

This chain connects TRBV27 to TRBJ2-6, with a possible D match to TRBD2 (6 bases). Germline CDR1 is MNHEY and CDR2 is SMNVEV (reference sequence). With 6 bases removed from V and 6 bases from J, the gap between germline ends came to 9 bases. The CDR3 is 13 amino acids. The CDR3 is CASRGLEANVLTF. The CDR3 nucleotides are TGTGCCAGCAGGGGACTTGAGGCCAACGTCCTGACTTTC.

This chain uses TRBV28 with TRBJ2-7; weak D call: TRBD2 (5 bases). V was clipped by 5 bases and J by 0 bases, with 17 bases between them. CDR1 and CDR2 (germline): MDHEN, SYDVKM. This CDR3 is built from 16 residues. The DNA for the CDR3 is TGTGCCAGCAGTATCCCACGGGATCCCTCCTCCTACGAGCAGTACTTC. Its translation: CASSIPRDPSSYEQYF.

V usage is TRBV7-6 and J usage is TRBJ1-2; D is perhaps TRBD1 (6 bases). The CDR3 has 15 amino acids. The V end was cut by 4 bases, the J end by 4 bases, with 16 bases between. CDR1 is SGHVS and CDR2 is FNYEAQ in the germline V gene. CDR3 nucleotide sequence: TGTGCCAGCAGCTCTGATACGACAGGCCCCTATGGCTACACCTTC. This sequence encodes CASSSDTTGPYGYTF.

Remarks on this clone: This CDR3 is also generated by other DNA sequences in the sample. V usage is TRBV4-1 and J usage is TRBJ2-1, with D possibly being TRBD2 (5 bases). This CDR3 is 15 amino acids long. The germline CDR1 and CDR2 sequences are MGHRA and YSYEKL. V was cut by 0 bases and J by 1 base, with 7 bases left in between. CDR3 protein: CASSQDRTSYNEQFF. The CDR3 nucleotides read TGCGCCAGCAGCCAAGATAGGACTTCCTACAATGAGCAGTTCTTC.

V gene TRBV7-2 combines with J gene TRBJ1-1; D remains ambiguous. This CDR3 comprises 16 residues. V lost 1 base and J lost 1, with 13 bases in between. Germline-derived CDR1 and CDR2 are SGHTA and FQGNSA. The DNA of the CDR3 is TGTGCCAGCAGCTTAGGGGTGGGAAGCGGGAACACTGAAGCTTTCTTT. Translation: CASSLGVGSGNTEAFF. Full variable domain (outside the CDR3, taken from reference TRBV7-2 and TRBJ1-1): GAGVSQSPSNKVTEKGKDVELRCDPISGHTALYWYRQSLGQGLEFLIYFQGNSAPDKSGLPSDRFSAERTGGSVSTLTIQRTQQEDSAVYLCASSLGVGSGNTEAFFGQGTRLTVV.

The chain is built from TRBV5-1 and TRBJ2-1; D is perhaps TRBD2 (5 bases). Germline-derived CDR1 and CDR2 are SGHRS and YFSETQ. The CDR3 runs 15 residues. V lost 3 bases and J 0 bases, leaving 10 bases between the germline ends. The CDR3 sequence is CASSSWEPSYNEQFF. CDR3 sequence (DNA): TGCGCCAGCAGCTCTTGGGAGCCCTCCTACAATGAGCAGTTCTTC.

This clone was observed once. The chain has TRBV4-1 and TRBJ1-6, with D perhaps TRBD1 (5 bases). Germline V lookup: CDR1 MGHRA, CDR2 YSYEKL. Trimming cost V 4 bases and J 3 bases, with 10 bases left between them. This CDR3 region has 15 residues. The CDR3 spells CASSLTVVYNSPLHF. DNA for the CDR3: TGCGCCAGCAGCCTGACAGTAGTCTATAATTCACCCCTCCACTTT.

The rearrangement links TRBV27 to TRBJ2-1, with 8 nucleotides matching TRBD2. CDR3 length equals 18 residues. CDR1 and CDR2 (germline): MNHEY, SMNVEV (reference sequence). J gave up 2 bases and V 4 bases, and 13 bases lay outside the gene matches. The CDR3: CASSSSMGAGVAYNEQFF. In DNA form, the CDR3 reads TGTGCCAGCAGTTCCTCCATGGGAGCGGGAGTAGCCTACAATGAGCAGTTCTTC.

The V and J genes are TRBV5-6 and TRBJ2-1; D not certain. This CDR3 is built from 13 residues. CDR1 SGHDT and CDR2 YYEEEE come from the germline V gene. The V gene lost 2 bases and the J gene lost 6 bases, with 9 bases spanning the gap. The CDR3 loop reads CASSFTRSNEQFF. DNA of the CDR3: TGTGCCAGCAGCTTTACTCGCTCCAATGAGCAGTTCTTC.

The V call is TRBV9, the J call TRBJ2-7; 12 bases match TRBD2. Per germline, CDR1 SGDLS and CDR2 YYNGEE. The CDR3 is 16 amino acids. V lost 4 bases to trimming and J lost 5 bases; unmatched junction nucleotides: 10. The CDR3 reads CASSPLAGGLLDEQYF. In DNA form, the CDR3 reads TGTGCCAGCAGCCCCCTAGCGGGAGGGCTGTTAGACGAGCAGTACTTC.

Details on this clone: Other DNA sequences from this sample encode an identical CDR3 as well. The J gene is TRBJ2-1, the V gene TRBV5-8, with 8 bases that match TRBD2. The ends lost 2 bases at V and 4 bases at J; junction bases unmatched: 2. The CDR3 is 14 residues long. Germline V gene data show CDR1 as SGHTS and CDR2 as YDEGEE. CDR3 bases: TGTGCCAGCAGCTTAGGACTAGCATACAATGAGCAGTTCTTC. Translation: CASSLGLAYNEQFF.

The chain employs TRBV7-9 and TRBJ2-7; D might be TRBD1 or TRBD2, each matching 5 bases. Germline V lookup: CDR1 SEHNR, CDR2 FQNEAQ (reference sequence). This CDR3 contains 13 residues. V lost 5 bases to trimming and J lost 2 bases, with 10 bases between them. The CDR3 loop is CASSRDGPYEQYF. DNA of the CDR3: TGTGCCAGCAGCCGGGACGGACCCTACGAGCAGTACTTC. Full variable domain (missing parts from reference TRBV7-9 and TRBJ2-7): DTGVSQNPRHKITKRGQNVTFRCDPISEHNRLYWYRQTLGQGPEFLTYFQNEAQLEKSRLLSDRFSAERPKGSFSTLEIQRTEQGDSAMYLCASSRDGPYEQYFGPGTRLTVT.

This clone was recorded only once. The J gene is TRBJ2-5, the V gene TRBV5-1; TRBD2 agrees at 8 bases. CDR1 and CDR2 from the germline V gene are SGHRS and YFSETQ. V lost 1 base, J lost 2 bases, and 19 bases stayed unmatched. CDR3 length equals 20 residues. This CDR3 reads CASSLPVGAGGPEEQETQYF. DNA for the CDR3: TGCGCCAGCAGCTTGCCAGTCGGGGCGGGGGGCCCCGAGGAACAAGAGACCCAGTACTTC. The whole variable domain, filled in from reference TRBV5-1 and TRBJ2-5, reads KAGVTQTPRYLIKTRGQQVTLSCSPISGHRSVSWYQQTPGQGLQFLFEYFSETQRNKGNFPGRFSGRQFSNSRSEMNVSTLELGDSALYLCASSLPVGAGGPEEQETQYFGPGTRLLVL.

The genes are TRBV4-1 and TRBJ2-2; 12 bases map to TRBD2. The CDR3 loop spans 16 amino acids. Per the germline V gene, CDR1 is MGHRA and CDR2 is YSYEKL. J lost 0 bases, V lost 4 bases, and 0 bases had no gene match. CDR3 region: CASSRTSGTNTGELFF. CDR3 DNA sequence: TGCGCCAGCAGCCGGACTAGCGGGACGAACACCGGGGAGCTGTTTTTT.

A word on this clone: Its ends do not fully match the called genes, so a read error is possible. This sequence joins TRBV11-2 and TRBJ2-7; maybe TRBD2 (6 bases). Germline assignment: CDR1 SGHAT and CDR2 FQNNGV. The CDR3 extends over 13 amino acids. CDR3 DNA sequence: TGTGCCAGCAGCTACAGTCCTAGCGCTTACTACGACTTC. Translating gives CASSYSPSAYYDF.

Here the CDR3 reads CASSDPGFQNSPLHF. CDR3 in DNA: TGTGCCAGCAGTGACCCCGGGTTTCAAAATTCACCCCTCCACTTT. The rearrangement joins TRBV2 to TRBJ1-6; D gene unclear. The V end was cut by 3 bases, the J end by 7 bases, with 13 bases between. Germline V CDR1 and CDR2: SNHLY, FYNNEI. CDR3 length: 15 residues.

This chain joins TRBV11-2 and TRBJ2-3, with 14 bases lining up with TRBD2. Germline-derived CDR1 and CDR2 are SGHAT and FQNNGV. The ends lost 4 bases at V and 1 base at J; junction bases unmatched: 4. This CDR3 has 17 residues. In DNA, the CDR3 is TGTGCCAGCAGCTCCGGGACTAGCGGGGGAGGCACAGATACGCAGTATTTT. Its protein is CASSSGTSGGGTDTQYF.

This chain connects TRBV4-3 to TRBJ1-2, with 10 nucleotides matching TRBD1. The CDR3 sequence is 17 residues long. V shed 3 bases and J 6 bases; nucleotides not matched to a gene: 13. The germline V gene encodes CDR1 LGHNA and CDR2 YSLEER. DNA of the CDR3: TGCGCCAGCAGCCACCTCCCGGGACAGGGGATCGATGATGGCTACACCTTC. Translation gives CASSHLPGQGIDDGYTF.